Following are 19 T cell receptor beta chains from one sample sequenced in a study of human T cells and chemical hapten exposure. TCRdb analysed the RACE reads with MiXCR anew, one entry per CDR3 protein. The table has over 65,000 distinct CDR3 sequences, around a tenth seen once. Regarding time point: patch test 2, 6 weeks after DPC sensitization. Treatment given: therapeutic diphenylcyclopropenone sensitization with weekly scalp DPC. The specimen comprised whole blood, sampled in connection with sensitization to the hapten diphenylcyclopropenone (DPC). These receptors were taken from a young man with alopecia areata. Some clones in this sample may be carry-over from other donors' samples.

The rearrangement joins TRBV19 to TRBJ1-1, with D hard to call. CDR1 is LNHDA, CDR2 SQIVND, per germline (reference sequence). The V and J ends lost 6 bases and 4 bases respectively, with 9 bases between them. The CDR3 is 12 amino acids. CDR3 sequence: CASSGGVTEAFF. The DNA for the CDR3 is TGTGCCAGTAGCGGTGGCGTCACTGAAGCTTTCTTT.

The chain recombines TRBV20-1 with TRBJ2-1; D unresolved. Germline V gene sequence: CDR1 DFQATT, CDR2 SNEGSKA (reference sequence). V lost 0 bases and J 15 bases, leaving 15 bases between the germline ends. The CDR3 contains 12 residues. CDR3 loop: CSARDRTSSLFF. DNA of the CDR3: TGCAGTGCTAGAGATCGAACATCAAGTCTGTTCTTC.

This clonotype was picked up many times. The CDR3 loop is CASSYHPGSGYGYTF. The DNA of the CDR3 is TGTGCCAGCAGTTACCACCCGGGGAGTGGTTATGGCTACACCTTC. The rearrangement joins TRBV6-2 or TRBV6-3 to TRBJ1-2, with D uncertain. Germline V gene lookup returns CDR1 MNHEY and CDR2 SVGEGT. The CDR3 is made up of 15 amino acids. Between the trimmed V and J ends, which lost 2 bases and 5 bases, there was a span of 15 bases.

The V and J genes are TRBV7-9 and TRBJ2-3; 7 bases map to TRBD2. Germline V gives CDR1 SEHNR, CDR2 FQNEAQ (reference sequence). The length of the CDR3 is 17 residues. With 5 bases clipped from V and 4 bases from J, the junction kept 15 bases outside the gene matches. As DNA, the CDR3 is TGTGCCAGCAGCCTGGGGTCTAGCGGACCCTGGCCAGATACGCAGTATTTT. It translates to CASSLGSSGPWPDTQYF.

The rearrangement joins TRBV5-6 to TRBJ1-2; no clear D gene. The ends were cut back, 0 bases at V and 7 bases at J, with 16 bases in the middle. This CDR3 comprises 15 residues. Per germline, CDR1 SGHDT and CDR2 YYEEEE. CDR3 residues: CASSLVGLPSAGYTF. The CDR3 DNA reads TGTGCCAGCAGCTTGGTTGGCTTACCAAGTGCTGGCTACACCTTC.

The chain joins TRBV18 to TRBJ1-2; D ambiguous. Germline V lookup: CDR1 KGHSH, CDR2 LQKENI. Trimming removed 0 bases at V and 3 bases at J, with 5 bases between. The CDR3 has 13 residues. The CDR3 spells CASSPPVYYGYTF. CDR3 sequence (DNA): TGTGCCAGCTCACCACCCGTCTACTATGGCTACACCTTC.

This clonotype was seen a few times. CDR3 sequence: CASSLGPGYYEQYF. Here the CDR3 DNA reads TGTGCCAGCAGTTTAGGGCCAGGGTACTACGAGCAGTACTTC. The chain employs TRBV12-3 or TRBV12-4 and TRBJ2-7; perhaps TRBD1 as D (5 bases). The length of the CDR3 is 14 residues. The V gene lost 1 base and the J gene lost 3 bases, with 10 bases spanning the gap.

The rearrangement joins TRBV7-6 to TRBJ1-3; 7 nucleotides line up with TRBD1. V lost 4 bases, J lost 0 bases, and 6 bases stayed unmatched. The CDR3 extends over 16 amino acids. Germline assignment: CDR1 SGHVS and CDR2 FNYEAQ. CDR3 in amino acids: CASSSYRGPSGNTIYF. In nucleotides, the CDR3 is TGTGCCAGCAGCTCCTACAGGGGACCCTCTGGAAACACCATATATTTT.

This sequence joins TRBV28 and TRBJ1-5, with D unclear. V lost 3 bases and J 0 bases, leaving 6 bases between the germline ends. The CDR3 runs 14 residues. CDR1 is MDHEN, CDR2 SYDVKM, per germline. In nucleotides, the CDR3 is TGTGCCAGCAGTTTCAGCAGTAGCAATCAGCCCCAGCATTTT. This encodes CASSFSSSNQPQHF.

This clonotype was recorded a few times. V is TRBV5-6 and J is TRBJ2-1; TRBD1 matches at 8 bases. CDR3 length: 15 amino acids. Losses at the gene ends were 9 bases for V and 4 bases for J; bases not matched to a gene: 12. CDR1 is SGHDT, CDR2 YYEEEE, per germline. DNA for the CDR3: TGTGCCAACACCTTGCAGGGGGCTCCTTACAATGAGCAGTTCTTC. Translation gives CANTLQGAPYNEQFF.

This clonotype was counted between two and nine times. The gene calls are TRBV28 and TRBJ2-3; 10 bases line up with TRBD2. This CDR3 has 16 residues. The germline CDR1 and CDR2 sequences are MDHEN and SYDVKM. J was trimmed by 0 bases and V by 6 bases; bases with no gene match: 6. The CDR3 protein is CASRLWTSGSTDTQYF. The DNA for the CDR3 is TGTGCCAGCAGACTCTGGACTAGCGGAAGCACAGATACGCAGTATTTT.

This clonotype has at least ten counts. V is TRBV7-9 and J is TRBJ1-2, with 9 bases lining up with TRBD1. This CDR3 is 14 amino acids long. Germline CDR1 SEHNR, CDR2 FQNEAQ (reference sequence). V dropped 5 bases and J dropped 5; count of bases not matched to a gene: 6. The CDR3 here is CASSPGTGYYGYTF. In DNA form, the CDR3 reads TGTGCCAGCAGCCCGGGGACAGGGTATTATGGCTACACCTTC.

The chain couples TRBV18 to TRBJ1-3; no firm D call. The V and J ends lost 3 bases and 0 bases respectively, with 9 bases between them. The CDR3 has 15 residues. Looked up from germline, CDR1 is KGHSH and CDR2 is LQKENI. The CDR3 is CASSPSPGSGNTIYF. The CDR3 nucleotides are TGTGCCAGCTCACCGTCACCGGGCTCTGGAAACACCATATATTTT.

There are many counts of this clonotype. The gene calls are TRBV7-3 and TRBJ2-3; tentatively, D is TRBD2 (6 bases). The CDR3 runs to 16 residues. Looked up from germline, CDR1 is SGHTA and CDR2 is FQGTGA. V gave up 1 base and J gave up 7 bases, with 18 bases separating them. CDR3 sequence reads: CASSLSGGVNLNTQYF. CDR3 in DNA: TGTGCCAGCAGCTTAAGTGGCGGGGTGAACTTAAATACGCAGTATTTT.

In its sample, this clonotype was seen many times. This chain uses TRBV9 with TRBJ1-2, with 10 bases matching TRBD1. Trimming at V came to 4 bases and at J to 2 bases, leaving 5 bases not matched to a gene. There are 15 residues in the CDR3. The germline V gene encodes CDR1 SGDLS and CDR2 YYNGEE. CDR3 in amino acids: CASSPGGQGNYGYTF. The DNA of the CDR3 is TGTGCCAGCAGCCCCGGGGGACAGGGGAACTATGGCTACACCTTC.

This clonotype was found many times. This chain links TRBV4-2 with TRBJ2-1; TRBD1 agrees at 7 bases. Germline V gives CDR1 LGHNA, CDR2 YNFKEQ. The junction had 3 bases not matched to a gene; V was cut back by 0 bases and J by 4 bases. This CDR3 contains 15 residues. In nucleotides, the CDR3 is TGTGCCAGCAGCCAAGATCGACAGGGATACAATGAGCAGTTCTTC. It is translated as CASSQDRQGYNEQFF.

J is TRBJ2-5 and V is TRBV7-3; D gene unclear. The V end was cut by 1 base, the J end by 2 bases, with 8 bases between. Looked up from germline, CDR1 is SGHTA and CDR2 is FQGTGA. This CDR3 region has 14 residues. The CDR3: CASSLNHRQETQYF. For the CDR3, the DNA is TGTGCCAGCAGCTTAAATCACAGACAAGAGACCCAGTACTTC.

The J gene is TRBJ2-3, the V gene TRBV19; 9 positions agree with TRBD1. The CDR3 contains 15 residues. The V and J ends lost 5 bases and 0 bases, in that order; junction bases with no gene match: 3. Germline CDR1 and CDR2: LNHDA and SQIVND (reference sequence). Written as DNA, the CDR3 is TGTGCCAGTAGTCGGACAGGGGCTAGCACAGATACGCAGTATTTT. It specifies CASSRTGASTDTQYF.

The chain uses TRBV28 and TRBJ1-3; D ambiguous. Germline V gene data show CDR1 as MDHEN and CDR2 as SYDVKM. The CDR3 sequence is 14 residues long. The V gene lost 7 bases and the J gene lost 1 base, with 11 bases spanning the gap. CDR3 protein: CASTLGSSGNTIYF. The CDR3, as DNA: TGTGCCAGCACCCTCGGCAGTTCTGGAAACACCATATATTTT.